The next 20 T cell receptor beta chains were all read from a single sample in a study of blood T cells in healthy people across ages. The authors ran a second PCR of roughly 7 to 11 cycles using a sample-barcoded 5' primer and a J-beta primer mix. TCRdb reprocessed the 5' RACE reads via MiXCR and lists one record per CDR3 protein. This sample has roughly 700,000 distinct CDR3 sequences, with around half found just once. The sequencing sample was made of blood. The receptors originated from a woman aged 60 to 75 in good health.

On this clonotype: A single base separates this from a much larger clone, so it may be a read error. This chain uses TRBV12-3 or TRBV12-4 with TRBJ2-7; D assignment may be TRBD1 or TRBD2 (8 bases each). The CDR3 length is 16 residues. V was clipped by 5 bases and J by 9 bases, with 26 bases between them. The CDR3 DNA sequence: TGTGCCAGCAGTCCCTTTGGGACAGGAGAGCGGGAGTGGCAGTACTTC. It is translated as CASSPFGTGEREWQYF.

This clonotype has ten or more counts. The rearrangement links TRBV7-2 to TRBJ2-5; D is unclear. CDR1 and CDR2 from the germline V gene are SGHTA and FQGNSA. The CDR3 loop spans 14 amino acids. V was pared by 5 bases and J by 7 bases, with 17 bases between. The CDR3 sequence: CASSADSSMGTQYF. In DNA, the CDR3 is TGTGCCAGCAGCGCAGACTCGAGTATGGGGACCCAGTACTTC.

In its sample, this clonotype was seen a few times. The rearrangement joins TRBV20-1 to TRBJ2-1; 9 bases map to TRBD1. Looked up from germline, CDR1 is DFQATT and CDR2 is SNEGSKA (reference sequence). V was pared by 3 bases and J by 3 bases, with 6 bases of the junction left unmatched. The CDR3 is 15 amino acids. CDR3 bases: TGCAGTGCTAGTTCCGGGACAGGGTTCTACAATGAGCAGTTCTTC. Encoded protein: CSASSGTGFYNEQFF.

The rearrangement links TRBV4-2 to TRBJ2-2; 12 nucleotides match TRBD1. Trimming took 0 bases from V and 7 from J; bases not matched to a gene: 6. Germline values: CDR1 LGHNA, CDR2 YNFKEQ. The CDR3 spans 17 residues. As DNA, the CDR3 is TGTGCCAGCAGCCAAGAGCTTGGGACAGGGGGCATCGGGGAGCTGTTTTTT. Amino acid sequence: CASSQELGTGGIGELFF.

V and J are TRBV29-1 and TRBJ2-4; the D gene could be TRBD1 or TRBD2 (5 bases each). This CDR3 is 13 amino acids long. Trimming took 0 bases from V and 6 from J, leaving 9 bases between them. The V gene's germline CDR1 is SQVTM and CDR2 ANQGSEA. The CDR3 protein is CSVEEKRGNIQYF. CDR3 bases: TGCAGCGTTGAAGAGAAGAGGGGAAACATTCAGTACTTC.

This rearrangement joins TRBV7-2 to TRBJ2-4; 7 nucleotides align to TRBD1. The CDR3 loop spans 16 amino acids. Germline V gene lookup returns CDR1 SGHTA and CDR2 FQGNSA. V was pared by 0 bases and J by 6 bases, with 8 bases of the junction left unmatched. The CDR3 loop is CASSLALRDSLNIQYF. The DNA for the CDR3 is TGTGCCAGCAGCTTAGCGCTAAGGGACAGTTTAAACATTCAGTACTTC.

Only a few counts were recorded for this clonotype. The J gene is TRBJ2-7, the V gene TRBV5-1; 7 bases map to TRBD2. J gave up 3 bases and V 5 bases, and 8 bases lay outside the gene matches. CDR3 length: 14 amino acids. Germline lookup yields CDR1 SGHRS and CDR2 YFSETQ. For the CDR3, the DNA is TGCGCCAGCAGTACTCCTAGCGGAGACTACGAGCAGTACTTC. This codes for CASSTPSGDYEQYF.

The CDR3 sequence: CASSSYGGGKASYEQYF. In DNA, the CDR3 is TGTGCCAGCAGTTCCTACGGCGGGGGTAAGGCCTCCTACGAGCAGTACTTC. The genes are TRBV12-3 or TRBV12-4 and TRBJ2-7, with TRBD2 matching 7 bases. There are 17 residues in the CDR3. V shed 4 bases and J 0 bases; nucleotides not matched to a gene: 12.

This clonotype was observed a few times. The DNA for the CDR3 is TGTGCCAGCAGCTTACGTCAGGGGGCCCGTCTTTCCGACTACGAGCAGTACTTC. As protein: CASSLRQGARLSDYEQYF. This rearrangement joins TRBV7-2 to TRBJ2-7, with 8 bases aligning to TRBD1. The junction had 15 bases not matched to a gene; V was cut back by 2 bases and J by 3 bases. The CDR3 is made up of 18 amino acids. CDR1 is SGHTA and CDR2 is FQGNSA in the germline V gene.

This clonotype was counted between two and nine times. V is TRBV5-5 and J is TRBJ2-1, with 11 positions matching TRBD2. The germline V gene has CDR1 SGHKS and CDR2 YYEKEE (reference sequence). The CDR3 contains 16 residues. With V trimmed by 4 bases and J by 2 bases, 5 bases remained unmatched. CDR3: CASSTRLAGTYNEQFF. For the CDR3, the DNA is TGTGCCAGCAGCACTAGACTAGCGGGAACCTACAATGAGCAGTTCTTC.

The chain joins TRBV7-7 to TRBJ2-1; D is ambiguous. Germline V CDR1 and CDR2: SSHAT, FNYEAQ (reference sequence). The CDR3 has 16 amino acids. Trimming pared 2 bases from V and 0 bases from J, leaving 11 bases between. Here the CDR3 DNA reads TGTGCCAGCAGCTTATCGGCGGAAAGCTCCTACAATGAGCAGTTCTTC. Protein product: CASSLSAESSYNEQFF.

CDR3 coding DNA: TGCGCCAGCAGCTTAGACAGGGGGCTTGGAGAGACCCAGTACTTC. This translates into CASSLDRGLGETQYF. The chain recombines TRBV5-1 with TRBJ2-5, with 10 bases aligning to TRBD1. Trimming at V came to 2 bases and at J to 4 bases, leaving 5 bases not matched to a gene. Looked up from germline, CDR1 is SGHRS and CDR2 is YFSETQ. This CDR3 has 15 residues.

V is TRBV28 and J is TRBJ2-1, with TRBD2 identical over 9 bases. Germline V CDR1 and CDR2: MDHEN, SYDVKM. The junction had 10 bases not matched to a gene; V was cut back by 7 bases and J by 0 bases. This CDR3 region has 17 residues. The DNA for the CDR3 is TGTGCCAGCAAGAAGGAAGCGGGAGGCCACTCCTACAATGAGCAGTTCTTC. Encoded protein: CASKKEAGGHSYNEQFF.

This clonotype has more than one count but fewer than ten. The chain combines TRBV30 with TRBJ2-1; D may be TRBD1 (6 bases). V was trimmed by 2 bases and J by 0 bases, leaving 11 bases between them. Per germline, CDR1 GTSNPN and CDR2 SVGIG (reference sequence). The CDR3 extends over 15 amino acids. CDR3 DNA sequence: TGTGCCTGGAGTTCAGGGGAAAGCTCCTACAATGAGCAGTTCTTC. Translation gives CAWSSGESSYNEQFF.

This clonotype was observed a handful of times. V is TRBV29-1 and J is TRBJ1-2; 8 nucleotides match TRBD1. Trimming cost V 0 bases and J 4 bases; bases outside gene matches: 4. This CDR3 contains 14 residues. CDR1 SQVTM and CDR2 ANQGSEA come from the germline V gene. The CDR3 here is CSVEEGDRGYGYTF. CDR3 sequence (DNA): TGCAGCGTTGAAGAGGGAGACAGGGGCTATGGCTACACCTTC.

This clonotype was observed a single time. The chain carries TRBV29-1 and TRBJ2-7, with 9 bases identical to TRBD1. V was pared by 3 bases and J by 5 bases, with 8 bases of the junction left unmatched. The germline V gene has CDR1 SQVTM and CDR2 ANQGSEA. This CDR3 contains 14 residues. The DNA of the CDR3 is TGCAGCGTTGAGCCGGGACAGGGCCTTCACGAGCAGTACTTC. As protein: CSVEPGQGLHEQYF.

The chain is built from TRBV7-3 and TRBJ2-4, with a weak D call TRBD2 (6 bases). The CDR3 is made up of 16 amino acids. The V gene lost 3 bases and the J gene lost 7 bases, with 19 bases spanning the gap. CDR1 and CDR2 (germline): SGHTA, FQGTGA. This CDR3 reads CASSLGPGTSGNIQYF. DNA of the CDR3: TGTGCCAGCAGCTTGGGTCCCGGGACCAGCGGGAACATTCAGTACTTC.

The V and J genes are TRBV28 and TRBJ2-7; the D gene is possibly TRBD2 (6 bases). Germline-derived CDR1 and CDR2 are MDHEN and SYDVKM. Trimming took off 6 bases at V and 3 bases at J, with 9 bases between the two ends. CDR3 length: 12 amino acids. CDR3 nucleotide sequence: TGTGCCAGCAGGAGGAGGGACTACGAGCAGTACTTC. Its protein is CASRRRDYEQYF.

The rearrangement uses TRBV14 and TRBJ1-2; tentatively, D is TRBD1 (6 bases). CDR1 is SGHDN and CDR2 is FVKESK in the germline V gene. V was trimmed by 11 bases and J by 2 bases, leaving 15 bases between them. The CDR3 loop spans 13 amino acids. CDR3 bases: TGTGCCCACCCGGGGGGGCCGAACTATGGCTACACCTTC. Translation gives CAHPGGPNYGYTF. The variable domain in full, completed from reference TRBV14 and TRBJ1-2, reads EAGVTQFPSHSVIEKGQTVTLRCDPISGHDNLYWYRRVMGKEIKFLLHFVKESKQDESGMPNNRFLAERTGGTYSTLKVQPAELEDSGVYFCAHPGGPNYGYTFGSGTRLTVV.

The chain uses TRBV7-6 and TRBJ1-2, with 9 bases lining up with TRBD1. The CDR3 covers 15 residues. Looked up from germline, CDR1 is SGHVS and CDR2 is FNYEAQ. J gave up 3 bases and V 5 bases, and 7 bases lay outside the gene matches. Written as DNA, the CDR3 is TGTGCCAGCAGCCCCACGGACAGGGGTGACTATGGCTACACCTTC. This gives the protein CASSPTDRGDYGYTF.